One sample yielded the 24 T cell receptor beta chains listed below, sequenced in a study of OX40 agonist ivuxolimab in advanced cancers. Repertoires were generated with immunoSEQ multiplex PCR, while TCRdb's copy carries only in-frame clones and drops some. The table has tens of thousands of clones, about nine tenths seen once; the top ten hold about 17%. The sample consisted of CD4+ or CD8+ T cells sorted from blood, taken in a trial of the OX40 agonist ivuxolimab. Source of these receptors: an adult with an advanced solid tumor such as melanoma, head and neck, liver or kidney cancer.

This rearrangement joins TRBV6-4 to TRBJ2-1; the match to TRBD1 covers 10 bases. Germline CDR1 reads MRHNA; CDR2 reads SNTAGT. With V trimmed by 4 bases and J by 6 bases, 3 bases remained unmatched. The length of the CDR3 is 14 residues. This CDR3 reads CASSAWTGGNEQFF. The DNA of the CDR3 is TGTGCCAGCAGTGCCTGGACAGGGGGCAATGAGCAGTTCTTC.

This chain joins TRBV7-5 and TRBJ1-1; the table's D call, TRBD1, was not checked against the DNA. TRBV7-5 is labeled a pseudogene. This CDR3 comprises 13 residues. The CDR3 coding sequence is TGTGCCAGCAGCTTAAGTCTAGGGGGTGAAGCTTTCTTT. Amino acid sequence: CASSLSLGGEAFF.

The rearrangement links TRBV5-4 to TRBJ1-4; 7 bases agree with TRBD1. This CDR3 spans 14 amino acids. The trim removed 4 bases at V and 6 bases at J, leaving 6 bases unmatched. CDR1 is SGHNT and CDR2 is YYREEE in the germline V gene (reference sequence). The CDR3, as DNA: TGTGCCAGCAGCCCAGACAGGGACGATGAAAAACTGTTTTTT. Translation: CASSPDRDDEKLFF.

Here the CDR3 reads CASSVVGAVTYNEQFF. In nucleotides, the CDR3 is TGTGCCAGCAGCGTAGTTGGGGCTGTTACCTACAATGAGCAGTTCTTC. This chain joins TRBV9 and TRBJ2-1; perhaps TRBD1 as D (5 bases). Germline-derived CDR1 and CDR2 are SGDLS and YYNGEE. This CDR3 comprises 16 residues. Trimming removed 0 bases at V and 2 bases at J, with 12 bases between. The full variable domain, its missing parts supplied by reference TRBV9 and TRBJ2-1, is DSGVTQTPKHLITATGQRVTLRCSPRSGDLSVYWYQQSLDQGLQFLIQYYNGEERAKGNILERFSAQQFPDLHSELNLSSLELGDSALYFCASSVVGAVTYNEQFFGPGTRLTVL.

The chain is built from TRBV9 and TRBJ1-1; the D is unclear. CDR3 length: 15 amino acids. From germline, CDR1 is SGDLS and CDR2 YYNGEE. Trimming took 1 base from V and 4 from J, leaving 14 bases between them. CDR3 in amino acids: CASSVPPEFGTEAFF. CDR3 sequence (DNA): TGTGCCAGCAGCGTACCTCCGGAATTTGGCACTGAAGCTTTCTTT.

J is TRBJ2-5 and V is TRBV7-8; 9 nucleotides line up with TRBD1. The CDR3 is 15 residues long. V shed 4 bases and J 7 bases; nucleotides not matched to a gene: 10. Germline V gene lookup returns CDR1 SGHVS and CDR2 FQNEAQ. CDR3 loop: CASSSLGTGTWTQYF. For the CDR3, the DNA is TGTGCCAGCAGCTCACTCGGGACAGGGACGTGGACCCAGTACTTC.

This chain links TRBV6-1 with TRBJ1-6, with D unclear. The germline V gene encodes CDR1 MNHNS and CDR2 SASEGT. The CDR3 spans 10 residues. The V end was cut by 2 bases, the J end by 14 bases, with 4 bases between. The CDR3 loop reads CASSENALHF. CDR3 bases: TGTGCCAGCAGTGAAAATGCCCTCCACTTT.

The chain carries TRBV29-1 and TRBJ1-3; TRBD1 matches at 7 bases. J lost 0 bases, V lost 3 bases, and 2 bases had no gene match. The CDR3 has 14 amino acids. Looked up from germline, CDR1 is SQVTM and CDR2 is ANQGSEA. The CDR3 sequence is CSVDRGNSGNTIYF. The DNA of the CDR3 is TGCAGCGTTGACAGGGGGAACTCTGGAAACACCATATATTTT.

The CDR3 DNA is TGTGCCAGCGGCTTGACTAGCACAGATACGCAGTATTTT. Protein: CASGLTSTDTQYF. The rearrangement links TRBV14 to TRBJ2-3; no clear D. Trimming pared 8 bases from V and 0 bases from J, leaving 9 bases between. The CDR3 totals 13 residues. The germline gives CDR1 SGHDN, CDR2 FVKESK.

Concerning this clone: No DNA is shown, since the ends of the CDR3 on it are uncertain; the CDR3 is the one TCRdb lists. The chain employs TRBV29-1 and TRBJ1-1; the D call of TRBD1 is as the table states it, not checked on the DNA. The CDR3 numbers 12 amino acids, ends counted. Per the germline V gene, CDR1 is SQVTM and CDR2 is ANQGSEA. CDR3 sequence: CSVVGSGIFTFF.

CDR3 amino acids: CASRGQETNYGYTF. The CDR3, as DNA: TGTGCCAGTAGGGGACAGGAGACTAACTATGGCTACACCTTC. The rearrangement uses TRBV19 and TRBJ1-2; 8 bases are a match to TRBD1. Germline V CDR1 and CDR2: LNHDA, SQIVND (reference sequence). CDR3 size: 14 residues. Trimming cost V 6 bases and J 0 bases; bases outside gene matches: 3.

This clone was counted a few times. V gene TRBV11-2 combines with J gene TRBJ2-7; D is possibly TRBD2 (5 bases). The V end was cut by 4 bases, the J end by 2 bases, with 9 bases between. The length of the CDR3 is 13 residues. Germline V gives CDR1 SGHAT, CDR2 FQNNGV. CDR3 region: CASSYSGPYEQYF. The CDR3 bases are TGTGCCAGCAGCTACAGCGGACCCTACGAGCAGTACTTC.

The chain is built from TRBV15 and TRBJ2-1, with 9 positions matching TRBD1. V was clipped by 5 bases and J by 4 bases; unmatched bases: 6. The CDR3 length is 15 residues. Germline assignment: CDR1 LNHNV and CDR2 YYDKDF (reference sequence). In DNA, the CDR3 is TGTGCCACCAGCGGGCGGGACAGGGTATACAATGAGCAGTTCTTC. Its protein is CATSGRDRVYNEQFF.

The J gene is TRBJ1-2, the V gene TRBV7-9; D is possibly TRBD1 (5 bases). Trimming stripped 5 bases from V and 4 bases from J, with 17 bases between. CDR1 SEHNR and CDR2 FQNEAQ come from the germline V gene (reference sequence). The CDR3 covers 15 residues. The CDR3 loop is CASSIFRDGSYGYTF. The CDR3 DNA is TGTGCCAGCAGCATCTTCCGGGACGGATCCTATGGCTACACCTTC.

The chain recombines TRBV4-1 with TRBJ2-7; a possible D gene is TRBD1 (6 bases). Germline V gene data show CDR1 as MGHRA and CDR2 as YSYEKL. V was pared by 5 bases and J by 1 base, with 9 bases between. CDR3 size: 13 residues. The CDR3 DNA follows: TGCGCCAGCAGCATTGGACAGTCCTACGAGCAGTACTTC. Its protein is CASSIGQSYEQYF.

This chain joins TRBV19 and TRBJ1-5; tentatively, D is TRBD1 (6 bases). The V gene lost 9 bases and the J gene lost 6 bases, with 12 bases spanning the gap. This CDR3 comprises 12 residues. Germline-derived CDR1 and CDR2 are LNHDA and SQIVND (reference sequence). CDR3 loop: CASGGPGQPQHF. In DNA form, the CDR3 reads TGTGCCAGCGGGGGGCCGGGTCAGCCCCAGCATTTT.

The chain is built from TRBV6-6 and TRBJ2-2; TRBD1 is a possible D gene (5 bases). V lost 1 base and J 7 bases, leaving 13 bases between the germline ends. Per the germline V gene, CDR1 is MNHNY and CDR2 is SVGAGI (reference sequence). CDR3 length equals 15 residues. CDR3 region: CASSYLQVLFGELFF. CDR3 nucleotides: TGTGCCAGCAGTTACTTACAGGTTCTTTTCGGGGAGCTGTTTTTT.

The chain employs TRBV7-9 and TRBJ1-1; tentatively, D is TRBD1 (5 bases). Trimming stripped 6 bases from V and 6 bases from J, with 14 bases between. Per the germline V gene, CDR1 is SEHNR and CDR2 is FQNEAQ (reference sequence). The CDR3 extends over 13 amino acids. This CDR3 reads CASRVRGESEAFF. In DNA, the CDR3 is TGTGCCAGCAGGGTTCGGGGCGAATCTGAAGCTTTCTTT.

The V and J genes are TRBV19 and TRBJ1-5, with D hard to call. Germline lookup yields CDR1 LNHDA and CDR2 SQIVND (reference sequence). Deletions cut 6 bases from V and 3 bases from J, with 15 bases between. The CDR3 extends over 15 amino acids. The CDR3 loop is CASSPKGGPNQPQHF. CDR3 DNA sequence: TGTGCCAGTAGCCCCAAGGGAGGGCCCAATCAGCCCCAGCATTTT.

The chain employs TRBV10-3 and TRBJ2-3, with D tentatively TRBD1 or TRBD2 (6 bases each). This CDR3 contains 14 residues. V gave up 6 bases and J gave up 2 bases, with 12 bases separating them. Germline values: CDR1 ENHRY, CDR2 SYGVKD. The CDR3 region is CAISGGSLTDTQYF. Here the CDR3 DNA reads TGTGCCATCAGCGGGGGCAGTCTCACAGATACGCAGTATTTT.

The rearrangement uses TRBV28 and TRBJ2-1, with D maybe TRBD2 (6 bases). The V end was cut by 5 bases, the J end by 9 bases, with 11 bases between. Germline CDR1 reads MDHEN; CDR2 reads SYDVKM. CDR3 size: 12 residues. CDR3 amino acids: CASSPGGGEQFF. The CDR3 coding sequence is TGTGCCAGCAGTCCCGGGGGTGGTGAGCAGTTCTTC.

This sequence joins TRBV7-9 and TRBJ2-7, with TRBD1 identical over 8 bases. Unmatched junction bases numbered 5, after V lost 5 bases and J lost 2 bases. The CDR3 is 14 amino acids. Germline V gene data show CDR1 as SEHNR and CDR2 as FQNEAQ (reference sequence). CDR3 in DNA: TGTGCCAGCAGCCCCCGACAGGGGACCTACGAGCAGTACTTC. This encodes CASSPRQGTYEQYF.

The chain joins TRBV7-8 to TRBJ2-1; no clear D. The CDR3 covers 13 residues. Germline CDR1 and CDR2: SGHVS and FQNEAQ. The ends were cut back, 3 bases at V and 5 bases at J, with 8 bases in the middle. The CDR3 DNA sequence: TGTGCCAGCAGCTTGTTCGCGGACAATGAGCAGTTCTTC. Translation: CASSLFADNEQFF.

The genes are TRBV5-4 and TRBJ2-7, with TRBD1 as a possible D gene (6 bases). The CDR3 spans 13 residues. Germline V lookup: CDR1 SGHNT, CDR2 YYREEE (reference sequence). Trimming cost V 3 bases and J 3 bases, with 10 bases left between them. This CDR3 reads CASSSSGDYEQYF. The DNA of the CDR3 is TGTGCCAGCAGCTCCTCAGGGGACTACGAGCAGTACTTC.